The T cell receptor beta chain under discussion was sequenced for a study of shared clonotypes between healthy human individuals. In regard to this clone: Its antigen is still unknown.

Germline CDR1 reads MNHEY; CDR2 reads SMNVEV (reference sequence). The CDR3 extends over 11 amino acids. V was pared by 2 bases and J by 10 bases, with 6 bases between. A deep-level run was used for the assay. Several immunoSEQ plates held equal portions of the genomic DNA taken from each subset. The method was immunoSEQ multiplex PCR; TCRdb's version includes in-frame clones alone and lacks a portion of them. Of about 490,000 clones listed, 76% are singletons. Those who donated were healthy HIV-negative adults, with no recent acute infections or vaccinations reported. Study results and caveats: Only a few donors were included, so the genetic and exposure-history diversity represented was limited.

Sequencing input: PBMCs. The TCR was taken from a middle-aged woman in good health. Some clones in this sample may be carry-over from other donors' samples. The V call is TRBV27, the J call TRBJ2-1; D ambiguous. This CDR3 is CASSLVTEQFF. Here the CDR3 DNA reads TGTGCCAGCAGTTTAGTGACAGAGCAGTTCTTC.